The T cell receptor (beta chain) described here comes from a study of shared clonotypes between healthy human individuals. The study, taken as a whole, reports: Naive subsets generally had larger estimated richness than memory subsets. Though the depth was large, rarefaction showed that sorted-subset sequencing was incomplete.

It was about 180 ng DNA, 30,000 or so T cell genomes, that sorted-subset replicate PCRs used. Using immunoSEQ multiplex PCR, the repertoire was profiled, and TCRdb retains in-frame clones only, with some absent. This table holds around 2.5 million clones, approximately 94% found once. As concerns this clone: Its target is unknown.

Material: naive CD4+ T cells from PBMCs. The subset denotes: CD45RA+ positively selected. The TCR comes from a man between 18 and 29 years old in good health. Some clones in this sample may be carry-over from other donors' samples.

The CDR3 region has the DNA TGCGCCAGCAGCCAATGGGGAATTGGGGGCTACACCTTC. Translating gives CASSQWGIGGYTF. The rearrangement uses TRBV4-3 and TRBJ1-2, with D unclear. Trimming took 2 bases from V and 8 from J, leaving 12 bases between them. CDR3 length: 13 residues. CDR1 LGHNA and CDR2 YSLEER come from the germline V gene.